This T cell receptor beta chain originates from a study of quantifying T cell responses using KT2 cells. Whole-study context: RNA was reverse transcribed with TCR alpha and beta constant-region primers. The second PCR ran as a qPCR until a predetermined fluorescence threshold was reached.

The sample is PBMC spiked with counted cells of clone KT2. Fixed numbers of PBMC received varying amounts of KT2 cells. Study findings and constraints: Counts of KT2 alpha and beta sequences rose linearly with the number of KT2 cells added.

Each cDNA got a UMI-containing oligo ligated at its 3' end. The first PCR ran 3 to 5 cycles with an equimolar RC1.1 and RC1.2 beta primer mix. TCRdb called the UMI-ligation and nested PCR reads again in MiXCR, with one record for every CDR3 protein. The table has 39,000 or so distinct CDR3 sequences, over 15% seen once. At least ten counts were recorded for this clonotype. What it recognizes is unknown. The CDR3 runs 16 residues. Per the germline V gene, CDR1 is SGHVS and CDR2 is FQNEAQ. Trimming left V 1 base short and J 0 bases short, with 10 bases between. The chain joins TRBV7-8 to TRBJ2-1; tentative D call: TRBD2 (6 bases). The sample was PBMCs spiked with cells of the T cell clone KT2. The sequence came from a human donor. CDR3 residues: CASSLVYGSSYNEQFF. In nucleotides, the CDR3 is TGTGCCAGCAGCTTAGTGTACGGGAGCTCCTACAATGAGCAGTTCTTC.